Detailed here is one T cell receptor (beta chain). The data originate from a study of blood T cell repertoires in COVID-19. Turning to the study itself: The study drew acute and convalescent COVID-19 samples from the United States, Italy and Spain. The cDNA or gDNA used as material had been derived from T cells, B-cell-depleted T cells, or PBMCs.

Under the authors' procedure: Nucleated cell number was recorded as an estimate derived from reference gene primer amplification. Sequencing used immunoSEQ multiplex PCR; TCRdb keeps in-frame clones, though not all of them. The V and J calls and clone size are taken from that table; D and trimming were inferred from the DNA. The sample comprises tens of thousands of clones, approximately 84% of which are singletons, and 14% to 15% rests with the top ten. The source of this sequence is a human donor in a cohort sampled during active COVID-19. Material for sequencing was peripheral blood.

The CDR3 region is CASSPGTGSYEQYF. The CDR3 nucleotides read TGTGCCAGCAGTCCAGGGACAGGGTCATACGAGCAGTACTTC. The V call is TRBV6-5, the J call TRBJ2-7; 9 bases line up with TRBD1. The CDR3 is 14 amino acids. Trimming at V came to 5 bases and at J to 4 bases, leaving 6 bases not matched to a gene. Germline CDR1 and CDR2: MNHEY and SVGAGI.